This T cell receptor (beta chain) appears in the sequencing data of a study of T and B cells in COVID-19 patients (TCRdb year 2020). In the study overall: Using TRB and IGH repertoire sequencing of peripheral blood, the study characterized adaptive immunity in COVID-19 patients who had active infection or had recovered. A recovered cohort was made up of more than 15 patients contributing roughly 20 samples, mostly after mild to moderate COVID-19 managed as outpatients. Patients in the recovered cohort had a median age of around 34 years, compared with over 60 years for patients in the active-infection cohort. In the active-infection cohort, about 65% of the roughly 20 patients were critically ill and required mechanical ventilation or ECMO. Comorbidities linked to unfavorable COVID-19 outcome were present in most of the 20 patients in the active-infection cohort. Over 8.3 million TCR sequences were analysed in a TCR and BCR sequence repository that covered 35 to 40 patients and around 72 time points. A couple of patients were in both the active and recovered cohorts because samples existed from active disease and from after recovery. An age-matched reference group of some 39 healthy donors negative for COVID-19 antibodies served as the comparison for repertoire analyses. As many as 9 follow-up blood samples were collected from each patient, and in some individuals these samples spanned different disease stages. Results and caveats for the whole study, not just this receptor: TRB repertoires were found to be highly clonal in active COVID-19, whereas diversity and richness at recovery were found to rise above healthy donor levels. Specific T cell subsets (CD4+/Treg/CD8+) and sorted SARS-CoV-2-responsive or tetramer+ T cells had not yet been sequenced, and these experiments were ongoing. The cohort was considered too small to assess HLA contributions to COVID-19 susceptibility or severity. Blood samples obtained from mildly ill patients during symptoms, as well as early samples obtained from severe cases, were available only in scarce numbers. The recovered cohort had approximately 2,200 exclusive TCR clusters, including 25 to 35 low-pGen clusters. TRBV/TRBJ gene usage was reported as strongly skewed in patients with COVID-19. It was stated that prospective validation of the reported TCR clusters was required before the clusters could be put to clinical use.

TCRdb records Illumina MiSeq as the sequencer. Multiplex PCR with BIOMED2 TRB-A/B primer pools was used to amplify TRB rearrangements. Illumina-compatible adapters and 7-nucleotide sample barcodes were attached to the amplicons through two consecutive PCRs. Phusion HS II polymerase was used for all library PCRs. The amplicons were purified from gel with the NucleoSpin Gel and PCR Clean-up kit, measured on Qubit, and then pooled at roughly 4 nM. Before Illumina next-generation sequencing, the quality of the amplicon pool was assessed on an Agilent 2100 Bioanalyzer. Processing in the source paper ran as follows. MiXCR 3.0.8 with the default MiXCR reference library was used to annotate TRB rearrangements. Non-productive reads and sequences with fewer than 2 reads were removed, and every unique CDR3 nucleotide sequence was treated as one clone. Clonality, diversity, richness and V-J gene usage were calculated in R 3.5.1. GLIPH2 was used to cluster TCRs by CDR3 similarity, and OLGA was used to calculate generation probabilities. GLIPH2 clusters were kept only if they contained at least four unique TCR clonotypes found in at least three individuals. The raw public data were reprocessed by TCRdb itself: fastp quality trimming at Q25, MiXCR clonotype calling, in-frame beta chains only. CDR3 protein sequences are deduplicated, and each keeps its most common genes and DNA. The V and J calls were not made by the authors but by TCRdb's processing. This sample comprises under 8,500 distinct CDR3 sequences, about 30% of them detected only once. 15% to 20% of the sample rests with the top ten.

V is cut back by 2 bases and J by 5 bases, with 5 bases in the junction unmatched. Measured from the cysteine to the phenylalanine, the CDR3 is 14 residues long. The CDR3 DNA has 42 bases and is translated from base 1. Per the germline V gene, KGHSH is the CDR1 and LQKENI is the CDR2. This clonotype was detected a few times. Its antigen has not been determined. It has no much larger one-base neighbor in the sample; base qualities were not kept. Genomic DNA extracted from blood, in amounts of about 220-500 ng, served as the starting material for amplifying TRB repertoires. The rearrangement joined TRBV18 to TRBJ2-7; a stretch of 8 junction bases matches TRBD1. Sequenced: blood. This receptor was obtained from a human donor with active COVID-19. In nucleotide form, the sequence is TGTGCCAGCTCACCAATGGGACAGGTGCACGAGCAGTACTTC. Its translation reads: CASSPMGQVHEQYF.